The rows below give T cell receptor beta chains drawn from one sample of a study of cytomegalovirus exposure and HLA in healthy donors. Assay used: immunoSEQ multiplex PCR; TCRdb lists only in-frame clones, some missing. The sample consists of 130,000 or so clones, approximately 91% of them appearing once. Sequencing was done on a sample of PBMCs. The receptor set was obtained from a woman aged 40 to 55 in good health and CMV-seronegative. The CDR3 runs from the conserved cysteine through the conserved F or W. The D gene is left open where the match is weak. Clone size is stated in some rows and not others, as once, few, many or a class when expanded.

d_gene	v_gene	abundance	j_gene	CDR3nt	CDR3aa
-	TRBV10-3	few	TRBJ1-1	TGTGCCATCAGTGAACAACTAACTGAAGCTTTCTTT	CAISEQLTEAFF
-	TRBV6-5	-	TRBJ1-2	TGTGCCAGCAGCCTCTCGGGGATATTCGGTGGCTACACCTTC	CASSLSGIFGGYTF
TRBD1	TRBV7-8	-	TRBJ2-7	TGTGCCAGCAGCTTACAGGGGGCGTCGATGTACGAGCAGTACTTC	CASSLQGASMYEQYF
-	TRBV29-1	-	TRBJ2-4	TGCAGCGTGTTGGAGGGTTCCAAAAACATTCAGTACTTC	CSVLEGSKNIQYF
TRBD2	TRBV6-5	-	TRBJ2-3	TGTGCCAGCAGTTACGGGAGGGCCGGCACAGATACGCAGTATTTT	CASSYGRAGTDTQYF
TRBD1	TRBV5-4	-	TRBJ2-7	TGTGCCAGCAGCCTCCGACAGGGGACCTACGAGCAGTACTTC	CASSLRQGTYEQYF
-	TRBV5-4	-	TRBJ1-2	TGTGCCAGCAGCTTCGACAGGCGTGATGGCTACACCTTC	CASSFDRRDGYTF
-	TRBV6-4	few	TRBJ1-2	TGTGCCAGCAGTGACGAGGGATCTGGCTACACCTTC	CASSDEGSGYTF
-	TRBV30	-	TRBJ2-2	TGTGCCTGGAGTGCCCAGGGCACCGGGGAGCTGTTTTTT	CAWSAQGTGELFF
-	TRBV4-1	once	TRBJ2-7	TGCGCCAGCAGCCACGGGGGAACCTCCTACGAGCAGTACTTC	CASSHGGTSYEQYF
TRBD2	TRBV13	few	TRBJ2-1	TGTGCCAGCAGCTTACCAGCGGGGGTAATCGATGAGCAGTTCTTC	CASSLPAGVIDEQFF
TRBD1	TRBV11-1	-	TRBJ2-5	TGTGCCAGCAGCAATGGACAGGGCGAGGAGACCCAGTACTTC	CASSNGQGEETQYF
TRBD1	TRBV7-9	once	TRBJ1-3	TGTTCCAGCAGCCACGACAGGGGGAATGGAAACACCATATATTTT	CSSSHDRGNGNTIYF
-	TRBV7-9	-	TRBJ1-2	TGTGCCAGCAGCACACCTCATAATGGGGAGGGCTACACCTTC	CASSTPHNGEGYTF
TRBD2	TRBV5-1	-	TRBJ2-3	TGCGCCAGCAGCTTGGGGGGAGCGGGAGGTGCGGCAGATACGCAGTATTTT	CASSLGGAGGAADTQYF
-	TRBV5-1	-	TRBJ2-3	TGCGCCAGCAGCTTGGACAGGTTCACAGATACGCAGTATTTT	CASSLDRFTDTQYF
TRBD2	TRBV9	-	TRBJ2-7	TGTGCCAGCAGCGTAGTCGGGGGGGAGCAGTACTTC	CASSVVGGEQYF
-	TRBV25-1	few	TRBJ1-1	TGTGCCAGCAGTGCGCAGGGAAGGGCTTTCTTT	CASSAQGRAFF